This is a list of T cell receptor beta chains from one sample in a study of T-cell reconstitution after alpha-beta-depleted transplantation in children. From the PCR reads, TCRdb called clonotypes with MiXCR, one entry per CDR3 protein. The table has about 540,000 distinct CDR3 sequences, around 16% seen once. Sequences were derived from PBMCs from the stem cell graft donor, sampled from the stem cell graft. The receptors were gathered from a human donor who donated a stem cell graft to a child with acute lymphoblastic leukemia. CDR3s include the opening cysteine and the closing phenylalanine or tryptophan. The D gene is left open where the match is weak. Some rows mark clone size as missing; the rest say once, few, many or name a class of expanded clone.

>TRBJ2-7|NA|TRBV25-1|NA
TGTGCCAGCAGTGAATCCGCAGCGGGCGGGGACGAGCAGTACTTC
CASSESAAGGDEQYF
>TRBJ1-6|NA|TRBV7-2|NA
TGTGCCAGCAGCTTAATGGAGAGGAATTCACCCCTCCACTTT
CASSLMERNSPLHF
>TRBJ1-2|TRBD1|TRBV7-9|NA
TGTGCCAGCAGCTTGTTAGGGGGCGCTTATGGCTACACCTTC
CASSLLGGAYGYTF
>TRBJ1-1|NA|TRBV10-2|NA
TGCGCCAGCAGCTTGCCCCGGGCGATTGAAGCTTTCTTT
CASSLPRAIEAFF
>TRBJ2-1|TRBD1|TRBV12-3/TRBV12-4|NA
TGTGCCAGCAGTCGGGACAGGGTGCCCTACAATGAGCAGTTCTTC
CASSRDRVPYNEQFF
>TRBJ1-1|TRBD1|TRBV5-1|NA
TGCGCCAGCAGCTTACAGGGGACGTGGACTGAAGCTTTCTTT
CASSLQGTWTEAFF
>TRBJ2-7|NA|TRBV7-9|few
TGTGCCAGCAGCTTATCCCTTTCAGGGTTCGTGGCCGAGCAGTACTTC
CASSLSLSGFVAEQYF
>TRBJ1-1|TRBD1|TRBV6-1|NA
TGTGCCAGCAGTGAAGTTCGGGACAGGGTTTTCGTTTTGTACACCGAAGCTTTCTTT
CASSEVRDRVFVLYTEAFF
>TRBJ2-3|NA|TRBV18|NA
TGTGCCAGCTCACCACCTAGCGGACGCACAGATACGCAGTATTTT
CASSPPSGRTDTQYF
>TRBJ2-1|NA|TRBV20-1|few
TGCAGTGCTAGGCAGGAGAACTCCTACAATGAGCAGTTCTTC
CSARQENSYNEQFF
>TRBJ2-7|NA|TRBV12-3/TRBV12-4|few
TGTGCCAGCGGACTCTCCCTAGGGCTAGCTCTCTCCTACGAGCAGTACTTC
CASGLSLGLALSYEQYF
>TRBJ2-5|TRBD2|TRBV7-9|NA
TGTGCCAGCAATACGACTAGCAGCGAGACCCAGTACTTC
CASNTTSSETQYF
>TRBJ2-1|NA|TRBV5-1|few
TGCGCCAGCAGGTCGCCGGGGCCCAGCCACTACAATGAGCAGTTCTTC
CASRSPGPSHYNEQFF
>TRBJ1-1|TRBD1|TRBV9|NA
TGTGCCAGCAGCCCTTACCTGGACAGGGCGAACACTGAAGCTTTCTTT
CASSPYLDRANTEAFF
>TRBJ1-1|NA|TRBV11-2|NA
TGTGCCAGCAGCTACCACAGTCGGTTAGGGAACACTGAAGCTTTCTTT
CASSYHSRLGNTEAFF
>TRBJ2-5|NA|TRBV6-1|few
TGTGCCAGCAGTGAAGCGCTTGCGGCCGGGCAGACCCAGTACTTC
CASSEALAAGQTQYF
>TRBJ2-2|NA|TRBV5-6|once
TGTGCCAGCAGCCCGGGGCACGCCACCGGGGAGCTGTTTTTT
CASSPGHATGELFF
>TRBJ2-7|TRBD2|TRBV20-1|few
TGCAGTGCTAGAGGGACTAGCGCTTCCTACGAGCAGTACTTC
CSARGTSASYEQYF
>TRBJ2-7|TRBD2|TRBV3-1|NA
TGTGCCAGCAGAACCCTAGCGGGCCCCTACGAGCAGTACTTC
CASRTLAGPYEQYF
>TRBJ2-2|TRBD1|TRBV2|NA
TGTGCCAAAGGACAGGCATCGAACACCGGGGAGCTGTTTTTT
CAKGQASNTGELFF
>TRBJ1-1|TRBD1|TRBV7-2|NA
TGTGCCAGCGGTCGGACAGGGGATGGATACTCTGAAGCTTTCTTT
CASGRTGDGYSEAFF
>TRBJ2-1|TRBD2|TRBV29-1|NA
TGCAGCGTCCTAGCGGATGCCTACAATGAGCAGTTCTTC
CSVLADAYNEQFF
>TRBJ2-5|NA|TRBV27|few
TGTGCCAGCAGTCCGCCCGGGGGCAGGGGGAGAACCCAGTACTTC
CASSPPGGRGRTQYF
>TRBJ2-5|TRBD2|TRBV5-1|few
TGCGCCAGCAGCTTGGGACTAGCGAGATACCAAGAGACCCAGTACTTC
CASSLGLARYQETQYF
>TRBJ2-1|TRBD2|TRBV5-1|many
TGCGCCAGCCGACTAGCGGAACTTTACAATGAGCAGTTCTTC
CASRLAELYNEQFF
>TRBJ2-1|NA|TRBV27|NA
TGTGCCAGCAATCCTACGGGGCTCAATGAGCAGTTCTTC
CASNPTGLNEQFF
>TRBJ1-4|NA|TRBV27|few
TGTGCCAGCAGTCACAAGGACGGGGAGAATGAAAAACTGTTTTTT
CASSHKDGENEKLFF
>TRBJ2-2|NA|TRBV19|NA
TGTGCCAGTAGTCCCCATTGGGGAGGGGGCACCGGGGAGCTGTTTTTT
CASSPHWGGGTGELFF
>TRBJ2-7|TRBD1|TRBV3-1|few
TGTGCCAGCAGCCAGACGGACAGGTCCCCCTACGAGCAGTACTTC
CASSQTDRSPYEQYF
>TRBJ2-1|NA|TRBV21-1|NA
TGTGCCAGCAGCAAGTGGGAGGGCGTCTACAATGAGCAGTTCTTC
CASSKWEGVYNEQFF
>TRBJ2-7|NA|TRBV12-3/TRBV12-4|NA
TGTGCCAGCAGTTTTTGGTCCGGGCCCGGCGGAGAGCAGTACTTC
CASSFWSGPGGEQYF
>TRBJ1-2|NA|TRBV27|NA
TGTGCCAGCAGTCCCAGGGGCATCCTCTATGGCTACACCTTC
CASSPRGILYGYTF
>TRBJ1-3|NA|TRBV6-5|NA
TGTGCCAGCAGTTACAAGCCGGGATCGGGGTACAACTCTGGAAACACCATATATTTT
CASSYKPGSGYNSGNTIYF
>TRBJ1-6|TRBD1|TRBV12-3/TRBV12-4|NA
TGTGCCAGCAGTCCCCAGACAGGGCGATCCAATTCACCCCTCCACTTT
CASSPQTGRSNSPLHF
>TRBJ1-1|TRBD1|TRBV12-3/TRBV12-4|few
TGTGCCAGCAGTTTAAGGTCGCTCCCCCTCGACAGGGGGAACACTGAAGCTTTCTTT
CASSLRSLPLDRGNTEAFF
>TRBJ1-1|TRBD1|TRBV11-1|few
TGTGCCAGCAGCCGTGACAGGGGTAGGGCTTTCTTT
CASSRDRGRAFF
>TRBJ2-7|TRBD2|TRBV6-2/TRBV6-3|NA
TGTGCCAGCAGTTCCTTTAGCGGGGGCAACCTCTACGAGCAGTACTTC
CASSSFSGGNLYEQYF
>TRBJ2-2|TRBD1|TRBV5-6|NA
TGTGCCAGCAGAAGGACAGGCACCGGGGAGCTGTTTTTT
CASRRTGTGELFF
>TRBJ1-1|NA|TRBV5-1|many
TGCGCCAGCAGCTTGGTGGAGGATACTGAAGCTTTCTTT
CASSLVEDTEAFF
>TRBJ1-2|NA|TRBV29-1|NA
TGCAGCGTGTCCGCATTTGGCGGCTACACCTTC
CSVSAFGGYTF
>TRBJ2-7|NA|TRBV6-5|NA
TGTGCCAGCAGTTACGGGGGATCCGGCGAGCAGTACTTC
CASSYGGSGEQYF
>TRBJ1-5|NA|TRBV20-1|few
TGCAGTGCTCAAGGCGGGGCGGAAAATCAGCCCCAGCATTTT
CSAQGGAENQPQHF
>TRBJ2-7|TRBD2|TRBV12-3/TRBV12-4|few
TGTGCCAGCAGTTCACTAGCGGGGGGATACGAGCAGTACTTC
CASSSLAGGYEQYF
>TRBJ1-5|TRBD1|TRBV2|NA
TGTGCCAGCAGTAACAGGGGCTATCAGCCCCAGCATTTT
CASSNRGYQPQHF
>TRBJ1-2|NA|TRBV20-1|NA
TGCAGTGCTAGAGACCTAATCCGGGGTCTGACCTATGGCTACACCTTC
CSARDLIRGLTYGYTF
>TRBJ2-3|NA|TRBV2|few
TGTGCCAGCAGGTGGGGGAGCACAGATACGCAGTATTTT
CASRWGSTDTQYF
>TRBJ2-3|TRBD2|TRBV9|NA
TGTGCCAGCAGCGTACAACGGGTTAGCGGGACCACCGGGGATACGCAGTATTTT
CASSVQRVSGTTGDTQYF
>TRBJ2-7|TRBD2|TRBV4-2|few
TGTGCCAGCAGCCAAAACAGCGGGAGGGCCTACGAGCAGTACTTC
CASSQNSGRAYEQYF
>TRBJ1-1|NA|TRBV7-3|NA
TGTGCCAGCAGCTCCAGCTCCATGAACACTGAAGCTTTCTTT
CASSSSSMNTEAFF
>TRBJ2-7|NA|TRBV20-1|NA
TGCAGTGCTGAAGACATCTCCTACGAGCAGTACTTC
CSAEDISYEQYF
>TRBJ2-1|TRBD2|TRBV4-1|NA
TGCGCCAGCAGCCAAGGGCGAGCGGGAGGGCCCAATGAGCAGTTCTTC
CASSQGRAGGPNEQFF
>TRBJ1-4|NA|TRBV10-3|NA
TGTGCCATAAGTAGAGGTGAAAAACTGTTTTTT
CAISRGEKLFF
>TRBJ2-5|NA|TRBV12-3/TRBV12-4|NA
TGTGCCAGCAGCCCTTTCGACCGAAAGACCCAGTACTTC
CASSPFDRKTQYF
>TRBJ2-2|TRBD2|TRBV5-1|NA
TGCGCCAGCAGCTTGCGCTCGGGCCTAGCGGGAATAGACGGGGAGCTGTTTTTT
CASSLRSGLAGIDGELFF
>TRBJ1-6|NA|TRBV4-2|NA
TGTGCCAGCAGCCAAGATAATTTTAATTCACCCCTCCACTTT
CASSQDNFNSPLHF